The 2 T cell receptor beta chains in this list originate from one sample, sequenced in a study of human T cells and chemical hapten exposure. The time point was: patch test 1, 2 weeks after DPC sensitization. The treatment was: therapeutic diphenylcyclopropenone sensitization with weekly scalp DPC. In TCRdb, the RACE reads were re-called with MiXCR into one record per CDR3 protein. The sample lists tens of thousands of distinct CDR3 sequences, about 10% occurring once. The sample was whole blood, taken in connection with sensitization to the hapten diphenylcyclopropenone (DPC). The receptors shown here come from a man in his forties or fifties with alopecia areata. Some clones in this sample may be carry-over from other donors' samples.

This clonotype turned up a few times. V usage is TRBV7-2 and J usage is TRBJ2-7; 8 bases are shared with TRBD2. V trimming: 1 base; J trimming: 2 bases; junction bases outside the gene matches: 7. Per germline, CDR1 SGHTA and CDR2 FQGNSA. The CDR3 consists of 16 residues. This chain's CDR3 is CASSLEGTSGAYEQYV. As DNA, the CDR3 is TGTGCCAGCAGCTTAGAAGGTACTAGCGGTGCCTACGAGCAGTACGTC.

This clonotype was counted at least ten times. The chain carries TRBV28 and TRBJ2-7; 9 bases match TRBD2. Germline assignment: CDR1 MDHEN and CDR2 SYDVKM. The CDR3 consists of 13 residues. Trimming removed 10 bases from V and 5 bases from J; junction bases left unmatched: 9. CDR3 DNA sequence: TGTGCCACCGGCGGGGGGGGCAGCAACGAGCAGTACTTC. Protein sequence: CATGGGGSNEQYF.